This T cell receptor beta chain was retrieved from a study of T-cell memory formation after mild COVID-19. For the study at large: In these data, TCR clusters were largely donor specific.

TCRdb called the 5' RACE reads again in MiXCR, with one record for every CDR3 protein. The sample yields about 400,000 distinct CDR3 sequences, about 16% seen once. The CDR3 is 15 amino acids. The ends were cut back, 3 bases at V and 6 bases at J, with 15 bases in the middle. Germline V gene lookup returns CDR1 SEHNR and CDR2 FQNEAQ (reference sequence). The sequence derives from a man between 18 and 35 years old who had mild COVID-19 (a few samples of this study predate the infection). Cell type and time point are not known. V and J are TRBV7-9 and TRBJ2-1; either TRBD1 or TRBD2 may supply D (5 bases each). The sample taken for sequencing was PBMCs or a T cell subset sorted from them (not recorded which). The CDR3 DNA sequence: TGTGCCAGCAGCTTCGGGGACCCAGGTTTCAATGAGCAGTTCTTC. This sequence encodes CASSFGDPGFNEQFF. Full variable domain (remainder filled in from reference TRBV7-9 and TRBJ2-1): DTGVSQNPRHKITKRGQNVTFRCDPISEHNRLYWYRQTLGQGPEFLTYFQNEAQLEKSRLLSDRFSAERPKGSFSTLEIQRTEQGDSAMYLCASSFGDPGFNEQFFGPGTRLTVL.